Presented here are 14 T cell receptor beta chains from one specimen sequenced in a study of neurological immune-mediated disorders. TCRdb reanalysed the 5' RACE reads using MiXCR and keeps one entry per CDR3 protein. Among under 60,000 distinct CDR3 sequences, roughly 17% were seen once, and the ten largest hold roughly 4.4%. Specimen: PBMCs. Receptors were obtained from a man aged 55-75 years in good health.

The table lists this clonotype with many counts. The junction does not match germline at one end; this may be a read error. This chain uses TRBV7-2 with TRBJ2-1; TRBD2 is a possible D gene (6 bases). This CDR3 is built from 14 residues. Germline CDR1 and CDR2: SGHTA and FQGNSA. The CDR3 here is CASNLLERGSEQFF. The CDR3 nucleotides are TGTGCCAGCAACTTACTAGAACGGGGGTCTGAGCAGTTCTTC.

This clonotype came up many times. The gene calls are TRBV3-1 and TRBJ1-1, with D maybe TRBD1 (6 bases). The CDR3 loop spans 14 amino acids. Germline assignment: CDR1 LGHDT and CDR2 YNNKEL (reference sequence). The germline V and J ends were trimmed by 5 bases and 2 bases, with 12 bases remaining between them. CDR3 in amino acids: CASSSWGANTEAFF. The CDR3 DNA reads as TGTGCCAGCAGCTCATGGGGGGCCAACACTGAAGCTTTCTTT.

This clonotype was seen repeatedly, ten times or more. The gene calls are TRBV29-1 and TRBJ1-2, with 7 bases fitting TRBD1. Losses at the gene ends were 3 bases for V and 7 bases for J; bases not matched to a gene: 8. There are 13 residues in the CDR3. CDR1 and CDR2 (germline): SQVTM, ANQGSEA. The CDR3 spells CSVDLTGKGGYTF. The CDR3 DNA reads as TGCAGCGTTGACCTGACAGGGAAAGGTGGCTACACCTTC.

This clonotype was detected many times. CDR3 protein: CASSLAGSRVWYF. Written as DNA, the CDR3 is TGCGCCAGCAGCTTGGCCGGGTCGAGAGTTTGGTACTTC. This rearrangement joins TRBV5-1 to TRBJ2-7; no clear D. Germline-derived CDR1 and CDR2 are SGHRS and YFSETQ. The CDR3 consists of 13 residues. V dropped 0 bases and J dropped 12 bases, with 16 bases sitting between them.

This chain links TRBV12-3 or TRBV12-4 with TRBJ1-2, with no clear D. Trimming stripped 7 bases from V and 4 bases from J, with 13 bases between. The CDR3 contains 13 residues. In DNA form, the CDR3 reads TGTGCCAGCAAGCGCTCCGGAACCTATGGCTACACCTTC. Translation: CASKRSGTYGYTF.

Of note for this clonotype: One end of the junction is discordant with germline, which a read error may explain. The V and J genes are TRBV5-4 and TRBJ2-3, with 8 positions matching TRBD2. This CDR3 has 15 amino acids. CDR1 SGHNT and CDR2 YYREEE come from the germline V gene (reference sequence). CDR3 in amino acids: CASSLDGRGSDTLYF. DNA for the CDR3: TGTGCCAGCAGCTTGGACGGGAGGGGCAGCGATACGCTGTATTTT. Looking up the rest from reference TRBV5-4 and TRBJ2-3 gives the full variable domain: ETGVTQSPTHLIKTRGQQVTLRCSSQSGHNTVSWYQQALGQGPQFIFQYYREEENGRGNFPPRFSGLQFPNYSSELNVNALELDDSALYLCASSLDGRGSDTLYFGPGTRLTVL.

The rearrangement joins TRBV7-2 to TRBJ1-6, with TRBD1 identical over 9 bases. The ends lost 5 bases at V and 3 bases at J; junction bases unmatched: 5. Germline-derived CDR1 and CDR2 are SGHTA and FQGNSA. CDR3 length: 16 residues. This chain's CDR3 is CASSGTGTGYNSPLHF. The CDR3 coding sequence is TGTGCCAGCAGCGGGACAGGGACCGGCTATAATTCACCCCTCCACTTT.

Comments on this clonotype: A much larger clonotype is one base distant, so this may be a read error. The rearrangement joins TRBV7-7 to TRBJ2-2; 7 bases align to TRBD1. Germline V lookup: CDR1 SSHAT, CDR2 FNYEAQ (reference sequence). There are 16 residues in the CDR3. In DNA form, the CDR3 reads TGTGTTAGCAGCTTAGCAGGGGGTCCGAACACCGGGGAGCTGTTTTTT. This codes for CVSSLAGGPNTGELFF.

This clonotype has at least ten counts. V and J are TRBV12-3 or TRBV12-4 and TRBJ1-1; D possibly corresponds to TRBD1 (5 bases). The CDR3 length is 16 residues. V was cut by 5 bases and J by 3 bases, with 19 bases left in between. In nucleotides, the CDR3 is TGTGCCAGCAGTCCCCGGGACCCAGGAGGAGACACTGAAGCTTTCTTT. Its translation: CASSPRDPGGDTEAFF.

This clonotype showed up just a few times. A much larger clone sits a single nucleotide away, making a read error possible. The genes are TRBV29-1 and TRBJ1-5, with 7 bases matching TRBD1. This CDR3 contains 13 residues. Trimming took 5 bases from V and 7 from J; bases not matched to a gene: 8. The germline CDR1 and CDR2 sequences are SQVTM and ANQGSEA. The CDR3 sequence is CSVSGQVGQPQHF. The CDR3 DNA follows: TGCAGCGTTTCCGGACAGGTGGGCCAGCCCCAGCATTTT. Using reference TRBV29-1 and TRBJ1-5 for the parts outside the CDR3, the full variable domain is SAVISQKPSRDICQRGTSLTIQCQVDSQVTMMFWYRQQPGQSLTLIATANQGSEATYESGFVIDKFPISRPNLTFSTLTVSNMSPEDSSIYLCSVSGQVGQPQHFGDGTRLSIL.

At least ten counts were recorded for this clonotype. The CDR3 coding sequence is TGCAGCGTTGCTCCAACCCCGGGACAGGGAAGTTCAGATACGCAGTATTTT. This sequence encodes CSVAPTPGQGSSDTQYF. V gene TRBV29-1 combines with J gene TRBJ2-3; 9 positions match TRBD1. V shed 4 bases, J shed 4 bases, and the junction held 15 bases outside the gene matches. The CDR3 extends over 17 amino acids. In germline, CDR1 is SQVTM, CDR2 ANQGSEA.

CDR3 sequence: CASSGRRASYNEQFF. The CDR3 nucleotides read TGTGCCAGCAGTGGCCGGCGGGCCTCCTACAATGAGCAGTTCTTC. The V call is TRBV2, the J call TRBJ2-1; D is perhaps TRBD2 (5 bases). Between the trimmed V and J ends, which lost 4 bases and 0 bases, there was a span of 10 bases. CDR1 SNHLY and CDR2 FYNNEI come from the germline V gene. The CDR3 runs to 15 residues.

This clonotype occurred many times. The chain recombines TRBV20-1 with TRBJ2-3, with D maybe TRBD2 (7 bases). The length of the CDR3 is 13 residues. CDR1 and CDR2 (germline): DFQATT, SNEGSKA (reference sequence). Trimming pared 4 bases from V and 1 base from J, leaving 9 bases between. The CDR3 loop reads CSAIGGGTDTQYF. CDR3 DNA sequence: TGCAGTGCTATAGGGGGGGGCACAGATACGCAGTATTTT.

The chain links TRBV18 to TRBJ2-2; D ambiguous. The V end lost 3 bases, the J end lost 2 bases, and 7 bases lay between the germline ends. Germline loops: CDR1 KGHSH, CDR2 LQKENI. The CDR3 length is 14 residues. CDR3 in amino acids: CASSPDGNTGELFF. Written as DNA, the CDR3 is TGTGCCAGCTCACCGGACGGAAACACCGGGGAGCTGTTTTTT.